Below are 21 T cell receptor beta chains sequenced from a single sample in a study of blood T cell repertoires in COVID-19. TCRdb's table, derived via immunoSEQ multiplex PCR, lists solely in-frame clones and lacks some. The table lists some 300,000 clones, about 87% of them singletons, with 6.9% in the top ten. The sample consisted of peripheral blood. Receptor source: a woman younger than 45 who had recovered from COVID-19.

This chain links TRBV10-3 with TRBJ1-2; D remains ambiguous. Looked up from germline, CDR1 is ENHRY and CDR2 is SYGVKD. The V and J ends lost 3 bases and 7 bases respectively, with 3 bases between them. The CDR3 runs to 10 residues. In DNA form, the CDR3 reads TGTGCCATCAGTGACGGTGGCTACACCTTC. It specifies CAISDGGYTF.

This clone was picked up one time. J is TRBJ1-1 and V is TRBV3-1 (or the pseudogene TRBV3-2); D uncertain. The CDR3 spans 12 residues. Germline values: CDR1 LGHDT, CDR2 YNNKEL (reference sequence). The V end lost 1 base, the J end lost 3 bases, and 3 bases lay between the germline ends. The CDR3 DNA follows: TGTGCCAGCAGCCAAGGCGACACTGAAGCTTTCTTT. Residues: CASSQGDTEAFF.

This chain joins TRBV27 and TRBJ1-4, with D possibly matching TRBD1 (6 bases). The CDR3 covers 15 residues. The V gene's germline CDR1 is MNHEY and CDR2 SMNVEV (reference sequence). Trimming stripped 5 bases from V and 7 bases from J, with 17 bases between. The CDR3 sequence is CASSTVWGPGEKLFF. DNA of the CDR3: TGTGCCAGCAGTACTGTTTGGGGGCCAGGTGAAAAACTGTTTTTT.

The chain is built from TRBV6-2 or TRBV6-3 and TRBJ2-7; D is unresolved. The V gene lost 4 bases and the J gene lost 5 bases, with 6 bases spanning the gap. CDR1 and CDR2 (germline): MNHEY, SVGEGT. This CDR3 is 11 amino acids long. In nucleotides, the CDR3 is TGTGCCAGCAGTTTTTCGGACGAGCAGTACTTC. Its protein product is CASSFSDEQYF.

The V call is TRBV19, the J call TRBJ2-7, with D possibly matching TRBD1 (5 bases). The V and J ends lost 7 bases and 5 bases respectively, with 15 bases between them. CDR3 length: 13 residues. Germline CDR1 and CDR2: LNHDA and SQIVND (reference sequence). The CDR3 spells CASTAGIYDEQYF. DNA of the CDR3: TGTGCCAGTACGGCAGGGATCTACGACGAGCAGTACTTC.

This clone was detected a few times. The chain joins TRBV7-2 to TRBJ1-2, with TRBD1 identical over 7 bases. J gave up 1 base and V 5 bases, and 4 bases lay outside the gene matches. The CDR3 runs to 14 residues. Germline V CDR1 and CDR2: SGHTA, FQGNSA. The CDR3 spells CASSAGQINYGYTF. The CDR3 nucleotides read TGTGCCAGCAGCGCGGGACAGATTAACTATGGCTACACCTTC. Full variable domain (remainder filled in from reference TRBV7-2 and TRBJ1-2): GAGVSQSPSNKVTEKGKDVELRCDPISGHTALYWYRQSLGQGLEFLIYFQGNSAPDKSGLPSDRFSAERTGGSVSTLTIQRTQQEDSAVYLCASSAGQINYGYTFGSGTRLTVV.

The CDR3 nucleotides are TGCAGTGCTAGTCGCGGGAATCAGCCCCAGCATTTT. This sequence encodes CSASRGNQPQHF. This chain joins TRBV20-1 and TRBJ1-5; D ambiguous. Germline CDR1 is DFQATT and CDR2 is SNEGSKA (reference sequence). The CDR3 contains 12 residues. The ends were cut back, 3 bases at V and 4 bases at J, with 7 bases in the middle.

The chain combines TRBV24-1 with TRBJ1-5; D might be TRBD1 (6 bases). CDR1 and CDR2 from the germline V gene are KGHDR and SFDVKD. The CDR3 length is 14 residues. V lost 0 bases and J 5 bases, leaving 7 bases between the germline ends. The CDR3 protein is CATSDLNRDQPQHF. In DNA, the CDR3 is TGTGCCACCAGTGATTTGAACAGGGATCAGCCCCAGCATTTT.

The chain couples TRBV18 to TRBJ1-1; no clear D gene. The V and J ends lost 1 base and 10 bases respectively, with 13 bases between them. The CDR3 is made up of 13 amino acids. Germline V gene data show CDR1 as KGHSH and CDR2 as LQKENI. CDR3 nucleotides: TGTGCCAGCTCACCACTTCTATGGGAGGGAGCTTTCTTT. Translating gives CASSPLLWEGAFF.

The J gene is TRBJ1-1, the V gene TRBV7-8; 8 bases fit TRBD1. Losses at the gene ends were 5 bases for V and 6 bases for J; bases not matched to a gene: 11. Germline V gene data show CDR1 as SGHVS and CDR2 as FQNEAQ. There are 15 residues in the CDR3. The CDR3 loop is CASSLTGGSVSEAFF. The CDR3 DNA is TGTGCCAGCAGCCTCACAGGGGGGTCCGTTTCTGAAGCTTTCTTT.

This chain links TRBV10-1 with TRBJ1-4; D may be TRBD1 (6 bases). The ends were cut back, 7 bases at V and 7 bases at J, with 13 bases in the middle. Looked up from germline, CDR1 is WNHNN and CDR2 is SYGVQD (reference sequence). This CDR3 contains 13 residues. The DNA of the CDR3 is TGCGCCAGCACGGCGGGGGGCGGTGAAAAACTGTTTTTT. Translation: CASTAGGGEKLFF.

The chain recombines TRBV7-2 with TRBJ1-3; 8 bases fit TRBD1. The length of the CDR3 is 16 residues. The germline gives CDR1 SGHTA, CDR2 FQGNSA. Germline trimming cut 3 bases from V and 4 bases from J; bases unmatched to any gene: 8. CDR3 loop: CASSFPDRAGGNTIYF. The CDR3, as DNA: TGTGCCAGCAGCTTCCCGGACAGGGCAGGAGGAAACACCATATATTTT.

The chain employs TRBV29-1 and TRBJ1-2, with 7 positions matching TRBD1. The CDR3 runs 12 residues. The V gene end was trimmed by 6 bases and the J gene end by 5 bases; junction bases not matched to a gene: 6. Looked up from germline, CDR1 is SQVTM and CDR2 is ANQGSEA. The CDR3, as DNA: TGCAGCGTCGGGACAGAAGGATATGGCTACACCTTC. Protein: CSVGTEGYGYTF.

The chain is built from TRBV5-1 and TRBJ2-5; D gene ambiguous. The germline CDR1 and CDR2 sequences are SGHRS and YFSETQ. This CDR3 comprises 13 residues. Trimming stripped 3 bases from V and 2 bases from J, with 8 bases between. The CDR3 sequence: CASSSYFQETQYF. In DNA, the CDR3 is TGCGCCAGCAGCTCCTACTTTCAAGAGACCCAGTACTTC.

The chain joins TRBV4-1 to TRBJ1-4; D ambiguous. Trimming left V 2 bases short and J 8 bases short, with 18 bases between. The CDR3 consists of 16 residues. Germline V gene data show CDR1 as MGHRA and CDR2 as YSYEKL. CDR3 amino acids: CASSQRQVYRDEKLFF. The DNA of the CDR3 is TGCGCCAGCAGCCAAAGACAAGTGTACAGAGACGAAAAACTGTTTTTT.

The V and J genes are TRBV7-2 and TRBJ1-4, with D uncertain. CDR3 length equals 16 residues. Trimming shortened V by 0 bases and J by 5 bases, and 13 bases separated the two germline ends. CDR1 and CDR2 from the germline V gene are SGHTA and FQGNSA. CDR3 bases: TGTGCCAGCAGCTTAGCGAGCAGCGGGCCCAATGAAAAACTGTTTTTT. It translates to CASSLASSGPNEKLFF.

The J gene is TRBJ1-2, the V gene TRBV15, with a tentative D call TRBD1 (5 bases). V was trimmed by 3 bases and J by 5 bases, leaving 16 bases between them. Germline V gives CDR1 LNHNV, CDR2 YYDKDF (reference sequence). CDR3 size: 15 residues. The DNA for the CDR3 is TGTGCCACCAGCAGTCGAGACAGTGGAGTTTATGGCTACACCTTC. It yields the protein CATSSRDSGVYGYTF.

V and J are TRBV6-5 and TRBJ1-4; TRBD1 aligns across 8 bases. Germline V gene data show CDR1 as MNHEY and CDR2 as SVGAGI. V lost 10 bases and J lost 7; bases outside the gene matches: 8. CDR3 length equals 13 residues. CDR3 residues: CATSDRVGEKLFF. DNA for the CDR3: TGTGCCACCTCGGACAGGGTTGGTGAAAAACTGTTTTTT.

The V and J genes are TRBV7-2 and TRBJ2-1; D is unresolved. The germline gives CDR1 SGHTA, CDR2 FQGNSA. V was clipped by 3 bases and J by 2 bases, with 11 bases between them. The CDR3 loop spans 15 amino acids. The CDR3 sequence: CASSFKGGTYNEQFF. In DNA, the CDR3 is TGTGCCAGCAGCTTCAAAGGCGGAACCTACAATGAGCAGTTCTTC. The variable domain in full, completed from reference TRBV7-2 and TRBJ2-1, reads GAGVSQSPSNKVTEKGKDVELRCDPISGHTALYWYRQSLGQGLEFLIYFQGNSAPDKSGLPSDRFSAERTGGSVSTLTIQRTQQEDSAVYLCASSFKGGTYNEQFFGPGTRLTVL.

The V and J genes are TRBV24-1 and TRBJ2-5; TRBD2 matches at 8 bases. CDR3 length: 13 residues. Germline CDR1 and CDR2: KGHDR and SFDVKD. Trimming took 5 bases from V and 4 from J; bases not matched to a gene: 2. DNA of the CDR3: TGTGCCACCAGTGCGGGAGGGGTAGAGACCCAGTACTTC. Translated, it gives CATSAGGVETQYF.

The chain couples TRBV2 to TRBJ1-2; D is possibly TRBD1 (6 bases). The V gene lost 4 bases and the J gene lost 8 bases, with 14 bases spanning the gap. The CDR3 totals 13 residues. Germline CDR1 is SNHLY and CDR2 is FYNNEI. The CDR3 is CASSVNRVRGYTF. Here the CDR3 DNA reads TGTGCCAGCAGTGTAAACAGGGTGCGGGGCTACACCTTC.